This T cell receptor beta chain stems from a study of blood T cells in healthy people across ages. The germline gives CDR1 SGDLS, CDR2 YYNGEE. The CDR3 loop spans 15 amino acids. This clonotype was seen a handful of times. The second PCR ran about 6 to 12 cycles with a sample-barcoded 5' primer and J-beta primers. TCRdb fed the 5' RACE reads into MiXCR, producing one record per CDR3 protein. The sample lists about 800,000 distinct CDR3 sequences, approximately 25% seen once, with under 4.5% in the top ten. The sample was also reused in another study, on T cells of mothers and their children.

The clonotype comes from a boy aged 5-17 years in good health. Source material: blood. J is TRBJ2-5 and V is TRBV9, with 7 bases matching TRBD2. The J call may be wrong; the DNA end is better matched by TRBJ2-7. The CDR3 DNA sequence: TGTGCCAGCAGCGTCGGAAGCGGGACTGCCTACGAGCAGTACTTC. Its translation is CASSVGSGTAYEQYF.